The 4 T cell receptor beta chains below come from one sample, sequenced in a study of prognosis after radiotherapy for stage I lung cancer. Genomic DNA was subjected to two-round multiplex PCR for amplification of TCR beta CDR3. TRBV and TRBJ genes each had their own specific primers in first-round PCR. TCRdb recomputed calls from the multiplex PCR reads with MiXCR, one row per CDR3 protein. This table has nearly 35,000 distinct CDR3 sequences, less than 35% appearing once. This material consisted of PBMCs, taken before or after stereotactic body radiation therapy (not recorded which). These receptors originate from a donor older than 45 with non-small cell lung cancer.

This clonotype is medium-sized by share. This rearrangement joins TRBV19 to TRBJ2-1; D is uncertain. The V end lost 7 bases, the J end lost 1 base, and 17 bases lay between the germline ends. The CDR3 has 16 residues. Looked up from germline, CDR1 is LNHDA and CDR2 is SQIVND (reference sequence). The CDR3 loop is CASTPSHTVSYNEQFF. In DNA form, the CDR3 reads TGTGCCAGTACCCCCTCCCATACAGTTTCCTACAATGAGCAGTTCTTC.

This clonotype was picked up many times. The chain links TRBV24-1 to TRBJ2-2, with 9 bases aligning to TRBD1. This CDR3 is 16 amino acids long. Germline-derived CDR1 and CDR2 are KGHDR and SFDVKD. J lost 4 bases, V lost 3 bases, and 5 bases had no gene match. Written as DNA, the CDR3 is TGTGCCACCAGTGATCCCGGGACAGGGACCACCGGGGAGCTGTTTTTT. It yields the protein CATSDPGTGTTGELFF.

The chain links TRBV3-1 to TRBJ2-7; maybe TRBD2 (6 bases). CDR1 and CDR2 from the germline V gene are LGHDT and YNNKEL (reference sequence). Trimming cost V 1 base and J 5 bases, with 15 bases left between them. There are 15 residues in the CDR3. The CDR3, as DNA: TGTGCCAGCAGCCAAGGGGGACTTTCTTACGACGAGCAGTACTTC. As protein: CASSQGGLSYDEQYF.

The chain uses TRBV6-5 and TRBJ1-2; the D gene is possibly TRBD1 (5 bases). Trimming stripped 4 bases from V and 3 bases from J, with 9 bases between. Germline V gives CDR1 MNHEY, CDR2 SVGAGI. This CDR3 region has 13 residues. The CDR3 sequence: CASSWGRDYGYTF. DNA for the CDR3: TGTGCCAGCAGTTGGGGCAGAGACTATGGCTACACCTTC.